The next 20 T cell receptor beta chains were all read from a single sample in a study of T-cell reconstitution after alpha-beta-depleted transplantation in children. Unique molecular identifiers tagged the TCRbeta library. TCRdb reprocessed the PCR reads with MiXCR, giving one entry per CDR3 protein. Here the sample spans about 980,000 distinct CDR3 sequences, about 31% being singletons. The sequenced sample was PBMCs, mostly from graft donor cells, obtained 360 days after TCRalphabeta/CD19-depleted stem cell transplant. The receptors here all came from a boy under two years old who had a stem cell transplant for SCID, so the T cells may come from the graft donor.

To note about this clonotype: As the CDR3 is not closed by the conserved phenylalanine or tryptophan, this likely results from a read error. The genes are TRBV12-3 or TRBV12-4 and TRBJ1-5; tentatively, D is TRBD1 (5 bases). The CDR3 runs 15 residues. The V gene lost 8 bases and the J gene lost 0 bases, with 14 bases spanning the gap. The CDR3 DNA sequence: TGTGCCAGCTGCAGGGATGCCTATAGCAATCAGCCCCAGCATGTT. Protein product: CASCRDAYSNQPQHV.

A single count supports this clonotype. V gene TRBV20-1 combines with J gene TRBJ2-1; 14 bases are a match to TRBD2. CDR3 size: 19 residues. J gave up 0 bases and V 5 bases, and 12 bases lay outside the gene matches. Germline V lookup: CDR1 DFQATT, CDR2 SNEGSKA (reference sequence). The CDR3 here is CSAHGTSGGQRSSYNEQFF. The DNA of the CDR3 is TGCAGTGCTCACGGGACTAGCGGGGGCCAAAGGAGCTCCTACAATGAGCAGTTCTTC.

The rearrangement joins TRBV7-9 to TRBJ2-7; TRBD1 might be the D (5 bases). This CDR3 has 12 amino acids. V lost 1 base and J 6 bases, leaving 7 bases between the germline ends. The germline gives CDR1 SEHNR, CDR2 FQNEAQ (reference sequence). This CDR3 is CASSLGTTEQYF. The CDR3, as DNA: TGTGCCAGCAGCTTAGGGACAACCGAGCAGTACTTC.

A few counts support this clonotype. This chain links TRBV28 with TRBJ2-3; the D is unclear. Germline CDR1 reads MDHEN; CDR2 reads SYDVKM. With 6 bases removed from V and 0 bases from J, the gap between germline ends came to 19 bases. The CDR3 is 17 amino acids. The CDR3 DNA reads TGTGCCAGCAGCGAACAGCTCAACCTTCGGAGCACAGATACGCAGTATTTT. Translating it yields CASSEQLNLRSTDTQYF.

This clonotype was detected a few times. This chain uses TRBV15 with TRBJ1-1; perhaps TRBD1 as D (5 bases). This CDR3 is 16 amino acids long. V shed 1 base and J shed 2 bases, with 14 bases lying between them. CDR1 is LNHNV and CDR2 is YYDKDF in the germline V gene (reference sequence). The CDR3 loop reads CATSRGTNGGNTEAFF. CDR3 in DNA: TGTGCCACCAGCAGAGGCACAAACGGGGGAAACACTGAAGCTTTCTTT.

This clonotype was seen more than once but under ten times. V usage is TRBV6-4 and J usage is TRBJ2-4; D is perhaps TRBD1 (6 bases). Trimming shortened V by 10 bases and J by 4 bases, and 14 bases separated the two germline ends. The germline V gene encodes CDR1 MRHNA and CDR2 SNTAGT. This CDR3 has 13 residues. The chain's CDR3 is CATQGRPKNIQYF. The CDR3 coding sequence is TGTGCCACGCAGGGGAGACCTAAAAACATTCAGTACTTC.

This clonotype has more than one count but fewer than ten. The chain is built from TRBV2 and TRBJ1-1; D gene uncertain. This CDR3 is 14 amino acids long. Trimming cost V 1 base and J 0 bases, with 6 bases left between them. Germline V CDR1 and CDR2: SNHLY, FYNNEI. As DNA, the CDR3 is TGTGCCAGCAGTGAAGGAGAAATGAACACTGAAGCTTTCTTT. Residues: CASSEGEMNTEAFF. The entire variable domain, with the rest obtained from reference TRBV2 and TRBJ1-1, is as follows: EPEVTQTPSHQVTQMGQEVILRCVPISNHLYFYWYRQILGQKVEFLVSFYNNEISEKSEIFDDQFSVERPDGSNFTLKIRSTKLEDSAMYFCASSEGEMNTEAFFGQGTRLTVV.

The sample holds a few counts of this clonotype. The rearrangement joins TRBV20-1 to TRBJ1-2; D unresolved. Trimming removed 4 bases at V and 4 bases at J, with 13 bases between. The CDR3 loop spans 13 amino acids. Per the germline V gene, CDR1 is DFQATT and CDR2 is SNEGSKA (reference sequence). The CDR3 loop reads CSATSQAGYGYTF. Written as DNA, the CDR3 is TGCAGTGCTACCAGCCAGGCGGGCTATGGCTACACCTTC.

J is TRBJ2-5 and V is TRBV29-1; tentative D call: TRBD2 (6 bases). Germline V CDR1 and CDR2: SQVTM, ANQGSEA. V gave up 0 bases and J gave up 5 bases, with 13 bases separating them. The CDR3 runs 14 residues. The CDR3 sequence: CSVEDRGGTETQYF. CDR3 in DNA: TGCAGCGTTGAAGATCGTGGAGGGACGGAGACCCAGTACTTC.

This clonotype was recorded at least ten times. The genes are TRBV20-1 and TRBJ2-2; D gene ambiguous. Trimming took off 3 bases at V and 7 bases at J, with 18 bases between the two ends. The CDR3 covers 15 residues. The germline V gene has CDR1 DFQATT and CDR2 SNEGSKA (reference sequence). The CDR3 DNA follows: TGCAGTGCTAGGGTACAGTATCTCCTCCACGGGGAGCTGTTTTTT. It is translated as CSARVQYLLHGELFF.

The rearrangement uses TRBV4-1 and TRBJ2-7, with D perhaps matching TRBD2 (6 bases). Trimming cost V 3 bases and J 7 bases, with 13 bases left between them. Germline assignment: CDR1 MGHRA and CDR2 YSYEKL. This CDR3 has 13 amino acids. The CDR3: CASSHAGLGEQYF. CDR3 nucleotides: TGCGCCAGCAGCCACGCGGGACTGGGGGAGCAGTACTTC.

This clonotype was counted between two and nine times. The J gene is TRBJ1-3, the V gene TRBV20-1; a weak D match, TRBD1 (6 bases). Germline assignment: CDR1 DFQATT and CDR2 SNEGSKA (reference sequence). The CDR3 totals 18 residues. V lost 0 bases and J lost 0, with 18 bases in between. The chain's CDR3 is CSARDPSRGTDSGNTIYF. In DNA, the CDR3 is TGCAGTGCTAGAGATCCGTCCAGGGGAACAGACTCTGGAAACACCATATATTTT.

V gene TRBV5-5 combines with J gene TRBJ1-5; 8 positions match TRBD1. The V gene end was trimmed by 0 bases and the J gene end by 5 bases; junction bases not matched to a gene: 7. CDR1 is SGHKS and CDR2 is YYEKEE in the germline V gene (reference sequence). The CDR3 runs 16 residues. CDR3 DNA sequence: TGTGCCAGCAGCTTGGGGACAGGGAAATCATATCAGCCCCAGCATTTT. It codes for CASSLGTGKSYQPQHF.

This clonotype has just a few counts. As DNA, the CDR3 is TGTGCCAGCAGTACGCGACAGGGGACTAACTATGGCTACACCTTC. This encodes CASSTRQGTNYGYTF. The rearrangement uses TRBV27 and TRBJ1-2; 8 bases are shared with TRBD1. With V trimmed by 5 bases and J by 0 bases, 5 bases remained unmatched. This CDR3 has 15 amino acids. CDR1 is MNHEY, CDR2 SMNVEV, per germline (reference sequence).

The chain uses TRBV27 and TRBJ2-7; D is undetermined. Germline loops: CDR1 MNHEY, CDR2 SMNVEV (reference sequence). V lost 6 bases, J lost 2 bases, and 14 bases lay in between. The CDR3 length is 14 residues. CDR3 amino acids: CASSPVRMAYEQYF. CDR3 sequence (DNA): TGTGCCAGCAGCCCTGTGCGGATGGCCTACGAGCAGTACTTC.

J is TRBJ2-1 and V is TRBV6-6; D remains unclear. Trimming shortened V by 4 bases and J by 14 bases, and 12 bases separated the two germline ends. Germline V gene sequence: CDR1 MNHNY, CDR2 SVGAGI (reference sequence). The CDR3 is 11 amino acids. CDR3 in DNA: TGTGCCAGCAGTTCCCGGACGGTTGAGTTCTTC. Translated, it gives CASSSRTVEFF.

A few counts support this clonotype. The chain is built from TRBV9 and TRBJ1-3; possible D gene TRBD1, 5 bases. The CDR3 length is 15 residues. V lost 2 bases and J 3 bases, leaving 12 bases between the germline ends. Germline V gene data show CDR1 as SGDLS and CDR2 as YYNGEE. CDR3 protein: CASSVEGNGGNTIYF. DNA for the CDR3: TGTGCCAGCAGCGTGGAGGGGAACGGTGGAAACACCATATATTTT.

The J gene is TRBJ1-3, the V gene TRBV7-2, with TRBD1 as a possible D gene (6 bases). The V and J ends lost 4 bases and 1 base respectively, with 14 bases between them. Germline lookup yields CDR1 SGHTA and CDR2 FQGNSA. This CDR3 has 16 residues. CDR3 bases: TGTGCCAGCAGCTACCCGCGGGGGCGGTCTGGAAACACCATATATTTT. This codes for CASSYPRGRSGNTIYF.

V usage is TRBV3-1 and J usage is TRBJ2-5; D gene ambiguous. V gave up 1 base and J gave up 4 bases, with 13 bases separating them. The CDR3 is made up of 15 amino acids. Germline lookup yields CDR1 LGHDT and CDR2 YNNKEL (reference sequence). The CDR3 is CASSQVTPLGETQYF. The CDR3 DNA sequence: TGTGCCAGCAGCCAAGTGACTCCCCTTGGAGAGACCCAGTACTTC.

The rearrangement joins TRBV7-2 to TRBJ2-1; 8 bases map to TRBD2. J was trimmed by 10 bases and V by 8 bases; bases with no gene match: 13. Germline V gene sequence: CDR1 SGHTA, CDR2 FQGNSA. The CDR3 sequence is 14 residues long. CDR3 region: CASGYRGGQSEQFF. The CDR3 DNA is TGTGCCAGCGGATATCGGGGGGGCCAGTCCGAGCAGTTCTTC.